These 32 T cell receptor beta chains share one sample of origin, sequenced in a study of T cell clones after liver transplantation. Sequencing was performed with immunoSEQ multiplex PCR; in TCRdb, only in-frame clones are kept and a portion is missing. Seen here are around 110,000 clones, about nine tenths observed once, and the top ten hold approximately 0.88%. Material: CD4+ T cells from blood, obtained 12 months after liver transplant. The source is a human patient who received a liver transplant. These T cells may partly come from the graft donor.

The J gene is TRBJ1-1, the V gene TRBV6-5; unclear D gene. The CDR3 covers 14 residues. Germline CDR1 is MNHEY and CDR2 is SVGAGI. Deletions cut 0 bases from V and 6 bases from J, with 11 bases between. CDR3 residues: CASSYSSFKAEAFF. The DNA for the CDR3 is TGTGCCAGCAGTTACTCTAGTTTTAAGGCTGAAGCTTTCTTT.

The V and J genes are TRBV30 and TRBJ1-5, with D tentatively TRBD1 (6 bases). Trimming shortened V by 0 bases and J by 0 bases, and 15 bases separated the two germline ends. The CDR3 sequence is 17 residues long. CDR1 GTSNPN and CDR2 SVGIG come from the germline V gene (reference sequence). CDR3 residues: CAWSVRGQRDSNQPQHF. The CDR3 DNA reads TGTGCCTGGAGTGTACGTGGACAGAGAGATAGCAATCAGCCCCAGCATTTT.

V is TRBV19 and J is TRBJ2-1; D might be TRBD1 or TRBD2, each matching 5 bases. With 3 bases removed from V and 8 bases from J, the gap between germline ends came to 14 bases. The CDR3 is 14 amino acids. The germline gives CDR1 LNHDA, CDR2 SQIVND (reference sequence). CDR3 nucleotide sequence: TGTGCCAGTAGTATCCTGGGGGTTGTCGATGAGCAGTTCTTC. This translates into CASSILGVVDEQFF.

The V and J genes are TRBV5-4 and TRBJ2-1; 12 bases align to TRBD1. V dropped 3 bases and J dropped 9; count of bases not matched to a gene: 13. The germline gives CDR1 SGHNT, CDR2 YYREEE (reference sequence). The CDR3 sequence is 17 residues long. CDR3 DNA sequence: TGTGCCAGCAGCTATCTACCGCCGGGACAGGGGGCGGGTGAGCAGTTCTTC. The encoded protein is CASSYLPPGQGAGEQFF.

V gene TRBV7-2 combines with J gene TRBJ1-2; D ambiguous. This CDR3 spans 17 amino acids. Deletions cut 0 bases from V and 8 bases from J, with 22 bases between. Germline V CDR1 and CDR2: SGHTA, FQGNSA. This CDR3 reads CASSLASPTALPGGYTF. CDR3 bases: TGTGCCAGCAGCTTAGCGTCCCCAACGGCCCTACCTGGGGGCTACACCTTC.

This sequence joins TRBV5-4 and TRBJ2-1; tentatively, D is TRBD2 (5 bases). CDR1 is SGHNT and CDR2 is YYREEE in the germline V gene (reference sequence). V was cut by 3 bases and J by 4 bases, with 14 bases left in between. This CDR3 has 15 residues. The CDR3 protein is CASSSASLGYNEQFF. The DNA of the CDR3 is TGTGCCAGCAGCTCTGCTAGCCTAGGTTACAATGAGCAGTTCTTC.

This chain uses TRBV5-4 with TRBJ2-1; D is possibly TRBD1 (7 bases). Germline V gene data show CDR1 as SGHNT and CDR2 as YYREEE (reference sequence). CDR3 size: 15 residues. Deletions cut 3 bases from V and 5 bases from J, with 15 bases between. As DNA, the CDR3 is TGTGCCAGCAGCTCAAGACAGGGAGGAGACAATGAGCAGTTCTTC. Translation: CASSSRQGGDNEQFF. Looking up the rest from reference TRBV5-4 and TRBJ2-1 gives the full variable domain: ETGVTQSPTHLIKTRGQQVTLRCSSQSGHNTVSWYQQALGQGPQFIFQYYREEENGRGNFPPRFSGLQFPNYSSELNVNALELDDSALYLCASSSRQGGDNEQFFGPGTRLTVL.

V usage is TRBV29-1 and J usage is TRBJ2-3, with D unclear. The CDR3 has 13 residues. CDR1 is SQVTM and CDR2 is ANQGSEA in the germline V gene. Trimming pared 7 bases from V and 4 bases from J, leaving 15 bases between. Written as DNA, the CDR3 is TGCAGCGCCGCATTTTTCGTCGCAGATACGCAGTATTTT. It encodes CSAAFFVADTQYF.

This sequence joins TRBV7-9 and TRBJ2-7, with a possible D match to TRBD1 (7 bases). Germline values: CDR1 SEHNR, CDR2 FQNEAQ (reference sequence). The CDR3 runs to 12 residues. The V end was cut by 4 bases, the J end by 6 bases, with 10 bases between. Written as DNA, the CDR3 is TGTGCCAGCAGCTGGCAGGGGGGCGAGCAGTACTTC. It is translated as CASSWQGGEQYF.

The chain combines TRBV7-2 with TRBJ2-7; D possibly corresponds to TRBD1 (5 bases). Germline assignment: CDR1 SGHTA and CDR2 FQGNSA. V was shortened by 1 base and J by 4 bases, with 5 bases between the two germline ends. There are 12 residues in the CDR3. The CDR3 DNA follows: TGTGCCAGCAGCTTAGGACAGTACGAGCAGTACTTC. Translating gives CASSLGQYEQYF.

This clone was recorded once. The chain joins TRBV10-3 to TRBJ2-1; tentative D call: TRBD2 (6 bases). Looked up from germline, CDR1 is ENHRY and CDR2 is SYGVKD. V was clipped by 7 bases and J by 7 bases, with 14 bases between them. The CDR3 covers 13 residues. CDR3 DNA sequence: TGTGCCATCACCGCCAGGGAGGATAATGAGCAGTTCTTC. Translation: CAITAREDNEQFF.

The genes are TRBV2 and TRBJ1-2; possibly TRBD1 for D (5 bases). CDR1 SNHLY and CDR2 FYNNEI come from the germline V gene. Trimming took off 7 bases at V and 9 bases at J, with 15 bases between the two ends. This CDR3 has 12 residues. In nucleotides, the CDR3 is TGTGCCAGCACCGAAGACAGCTTTAGCTACACCTTC. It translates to CASTEDSFSYTF.

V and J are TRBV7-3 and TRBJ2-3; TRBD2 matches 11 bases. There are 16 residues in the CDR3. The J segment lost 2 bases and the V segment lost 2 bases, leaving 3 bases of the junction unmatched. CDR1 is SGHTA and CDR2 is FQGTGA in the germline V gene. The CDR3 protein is CASSLGLAGATDTQYF. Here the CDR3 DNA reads TGTGCCAGCAGCTTAGGACTAGCGGGTGCCACAGATACGCAGTATTTT.

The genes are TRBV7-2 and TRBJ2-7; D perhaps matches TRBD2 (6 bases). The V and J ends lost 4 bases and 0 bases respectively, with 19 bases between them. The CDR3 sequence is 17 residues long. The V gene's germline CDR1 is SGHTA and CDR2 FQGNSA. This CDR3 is CASSSQGLGRSSYEQYF. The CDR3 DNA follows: TGTGCCAGCAGCTCCCAGGGACTCGGAAGAAGCTCCTACGAGCAGTACTTC.

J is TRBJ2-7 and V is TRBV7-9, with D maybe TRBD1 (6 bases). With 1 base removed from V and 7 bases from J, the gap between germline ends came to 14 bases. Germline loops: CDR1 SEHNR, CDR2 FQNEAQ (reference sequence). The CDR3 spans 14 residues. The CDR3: CASSLVEGVREQYF. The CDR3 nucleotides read TGTGCCAGCAGCTTAGTCGAGGGGGTGAGGGAGCAGTACTTC.

CDR3 sequence (DNA): TGTGCCATCAGTGAGTCCGTCTACGAGCAGTACTTC. The encoded protein is CAISESVYEQYF. The rearrangement joins TRBV10-3 to TRBJ2-7, with unresolved D. V was cut by 0 bases and J by 3 bases, with 3 bases left in between. Germline assignment: CDR1 ENHRY and CDR2 SYGVKD. The CDR3 extends over 12 amino acids.

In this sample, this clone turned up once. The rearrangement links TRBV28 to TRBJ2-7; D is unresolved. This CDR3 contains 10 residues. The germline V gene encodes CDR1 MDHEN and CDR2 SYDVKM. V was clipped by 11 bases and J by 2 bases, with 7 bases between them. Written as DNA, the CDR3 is TGTGCCGATGGCCCCTACGAGCAGTACTTC. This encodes CADGPYEQYF.

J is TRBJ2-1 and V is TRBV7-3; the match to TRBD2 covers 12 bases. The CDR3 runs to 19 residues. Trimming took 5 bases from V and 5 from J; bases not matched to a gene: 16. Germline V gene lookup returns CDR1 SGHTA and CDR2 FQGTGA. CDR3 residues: CASSPRTGLAGLSHNEQFF. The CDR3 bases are TGTGCCAGCAGCCCCCGGACAGGACTAGCGGGATTGAGTCACAATGAGCAGTTCTTC.

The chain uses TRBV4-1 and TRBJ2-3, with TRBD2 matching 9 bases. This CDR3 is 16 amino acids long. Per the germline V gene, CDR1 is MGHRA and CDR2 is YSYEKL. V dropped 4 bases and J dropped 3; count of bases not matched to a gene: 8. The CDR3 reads CASSLRGSGRTDTQYF. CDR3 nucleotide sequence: TGCGCCAGCAGCCTGCGGGGTAGCGGGAGAACAGATACGCAGTATTTT.

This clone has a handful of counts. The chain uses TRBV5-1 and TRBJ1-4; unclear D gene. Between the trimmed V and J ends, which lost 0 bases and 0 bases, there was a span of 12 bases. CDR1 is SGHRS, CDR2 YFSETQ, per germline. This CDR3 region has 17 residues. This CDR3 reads CASSLVPVTSTNEKLFF. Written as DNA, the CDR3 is TGCGCCAGCAGCTTGGTACCAGTCACCTCAACTAATGAAAAACTGTTTTTT.

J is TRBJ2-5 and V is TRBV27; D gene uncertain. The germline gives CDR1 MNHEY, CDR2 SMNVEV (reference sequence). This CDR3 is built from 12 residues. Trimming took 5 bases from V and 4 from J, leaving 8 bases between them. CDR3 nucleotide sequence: TGTGCCAGCAGTCCCAACGGAGAGACCCAGTACTTC. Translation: CASSPNGETQYF.

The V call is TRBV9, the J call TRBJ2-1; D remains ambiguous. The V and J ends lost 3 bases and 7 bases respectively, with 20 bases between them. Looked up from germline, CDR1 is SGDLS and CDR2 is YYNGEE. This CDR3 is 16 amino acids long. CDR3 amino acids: CASSAARLVQGNEQFF. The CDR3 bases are TGTGCCAGCAGCGCTGCGCGGCTGGTTCAAGGGAATGAGCAGTTCTTC.

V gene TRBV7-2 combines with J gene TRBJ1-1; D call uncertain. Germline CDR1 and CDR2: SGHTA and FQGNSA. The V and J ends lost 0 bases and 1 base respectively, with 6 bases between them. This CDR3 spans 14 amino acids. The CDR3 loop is CASSLAGSNTEAFF. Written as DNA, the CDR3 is TGTGCCAGCAGCTTAGCAGGGTCGAACACTGAAGCTTTCTTT. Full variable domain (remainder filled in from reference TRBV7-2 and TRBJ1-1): GAGVSQSPSNKVTEKGKDVELRCDPISGHTALYWYRQSLGQGLEFLIYFQGNSAPDKSGLPSDRFSAERTGGSVSTLTIQRTQQEDSAVYLCASSLAGSNTEAFFGQGTRLTVV.

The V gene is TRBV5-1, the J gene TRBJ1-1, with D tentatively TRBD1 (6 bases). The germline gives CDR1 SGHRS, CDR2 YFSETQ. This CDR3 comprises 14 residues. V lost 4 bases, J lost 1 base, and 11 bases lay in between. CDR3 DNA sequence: TGCGCCAGCAGCACAACGACAGGGAACACTGAAGCTTTCTTT. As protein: CASSTTTGNTEAFF.

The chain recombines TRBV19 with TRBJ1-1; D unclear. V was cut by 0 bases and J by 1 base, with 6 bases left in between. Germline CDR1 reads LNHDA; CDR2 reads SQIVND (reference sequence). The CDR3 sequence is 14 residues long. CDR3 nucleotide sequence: TGTGCCAGTAGTATAGATATGGCGAACACTGAAGCTTTCTTT. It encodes CASSIDMANTEAFF.

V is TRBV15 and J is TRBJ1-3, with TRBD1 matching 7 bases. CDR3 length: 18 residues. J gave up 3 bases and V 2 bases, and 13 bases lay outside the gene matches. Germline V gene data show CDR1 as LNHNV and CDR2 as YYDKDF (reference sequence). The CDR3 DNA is TGTGCCACCAGCAGACAATACCGACAGGGATCATTTGGAAACACCATATATTTT. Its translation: CATSRQYRQGSFGNTIYF.

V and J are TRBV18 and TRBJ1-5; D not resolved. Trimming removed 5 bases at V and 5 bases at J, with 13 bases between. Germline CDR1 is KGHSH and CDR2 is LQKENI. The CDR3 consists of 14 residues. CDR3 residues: CASSSLARDQPQHF. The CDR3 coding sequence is TGTGCCAGCTCATCTTTAGCGAGGGATCAGCCCCAGCATTTT.

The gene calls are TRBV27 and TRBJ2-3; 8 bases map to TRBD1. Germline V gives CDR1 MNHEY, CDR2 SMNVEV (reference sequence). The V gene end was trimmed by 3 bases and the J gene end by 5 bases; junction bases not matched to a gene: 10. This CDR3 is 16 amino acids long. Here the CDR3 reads CASSLKAGGLVDTQYF. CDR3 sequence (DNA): TGTGCCAGCAGTTTGAAGGCAGGGGGCCTTGTAGATACGCAGTATTTT.

This chain's CDR3 is CASRPTVKNIQYF. Here the CDR3 DNA reads TGTGCCAGTAGGCCGACAGTGAAAAACATTCAGTACTTC. The chain joins TRBV19 to TRBJ2-4; D may be TRBD1 (5 bases). Trimming took 6 bases from V and 4 from J, leaving 10 bases between them. The germline CDR1 and CDR2 sequences are LNHDA and SQIVND (reference sequence). CDR3 length: 13 amino acids.

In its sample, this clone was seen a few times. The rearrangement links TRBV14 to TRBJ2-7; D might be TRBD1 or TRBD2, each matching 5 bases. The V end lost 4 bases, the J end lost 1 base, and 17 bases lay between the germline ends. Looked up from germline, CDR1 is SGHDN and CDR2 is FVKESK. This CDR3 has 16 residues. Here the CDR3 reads CASSRDPGPVSYEQYF. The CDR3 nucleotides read TGTGCCAGCAGCCGAGATCCGGGACCGGTATCCTACGAGCAGTACTTC.

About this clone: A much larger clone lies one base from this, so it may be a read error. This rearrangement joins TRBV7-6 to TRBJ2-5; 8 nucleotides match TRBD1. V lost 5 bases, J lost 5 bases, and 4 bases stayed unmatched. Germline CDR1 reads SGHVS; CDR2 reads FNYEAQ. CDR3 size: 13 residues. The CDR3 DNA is TGTGCCAGCAGCACCAGACAGGGGGAGACCCAGTACTTC. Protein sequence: CASSTRQGETQYF. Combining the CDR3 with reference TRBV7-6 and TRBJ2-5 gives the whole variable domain GAGVSQSPRYKVTKRGQDVALRCDPISGHVSLYWYRQALGQGPEFLTYFNYEAQQDKSGLPNDRFSAERPEGSISTLTIQRTEQRDSAMYRCASSTRQGETQYFGPGTRLLVL.

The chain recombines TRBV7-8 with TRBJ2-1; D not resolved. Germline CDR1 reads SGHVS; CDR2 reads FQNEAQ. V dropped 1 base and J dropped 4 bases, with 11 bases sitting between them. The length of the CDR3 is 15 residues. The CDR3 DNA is TGTGCCAGCAGCTTAGGGGCCCTATCATACAATGAGCAGTTCTTC. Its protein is CASSLGALSYNEQFF.